What follows is one T cell receptor beta chain and its context. In this sample, this clone turned up a few times. Its binding antigen is unknown. Per-nucleotide qualities are absent, and no much larger clonotype sits a single base away. The data belong to a study of long-term antiretroviral therapy in people with HIV (dated by TCRdb to between 2022 and 2023). Study-wide context: The earliest samples were collected about a decade before the 2015 WHO recommendation for immediate ART, when ART was typically delayed until CD4 counts fell. A retrospective serial study tested whether changes in peripheral blood TRB repertoire composition and diversity were associated with ART initiation and durable HIV suppression. The cohort contributed fewer than 200 cryopreserved PBMC samples from a few dozen adults with confirmed HIV infection, collected serially over a mean of about six years (range 1-12). Of the 30 or so participants with HIV, approximately 11 were female. Test extractions of a monoclonal T-cell line alongside approximately 36 polyclonal samples showed no cross-contamination during QIAcube processing. General findings and caveats noted by the study authors: The samples were dated from about 2004 to 2017, and the ART regimens that were used may be less effective than current ART regimens. No data were available on ART adherence, viral resistance or therapy changes, limiting inferences about post-ART repertoire changes. Starting ART was linked to a significant rise in TRB diversity, yet even after long-term ART the diversity remained significantly lower than in transplant donor controls. Because cell numbers in pre-ART samples were limited, unsorted PBMC were profiled instead of sorted CD4+ and CD8+ T cells. Compared with controls, HIV repertoires had narrower CDR3 length ranges, and the network structure pointed to an antigen-experienced repertoire that shifted only slightly toward naive after ART. Since PBMC availability was limited, sequencing covered only the TCR beta chain, with no alpha chain pairing. Expanded TRB clones identified before ART initiation dominated the repertoire across all time points, though the dominance fluctuated and decreased in many PLHIV after ART.

To be included, a participant needed at least one PBMC sample from before ART initiation plus at least two post-ART samples. Treatment was received in the United States of America by all participants with HIV. Before DNA extraction, cryopreserved samples of roughly 0.95-10 million PBMC were thawed and washed. At the time of the earliest PBMC sample, participants with HIV were aged between roughly 23 and 60 years. PBMC samples from each participant spanned 1-4 timepoints before ART initiation and 2-8 timepoints after ART initiation, with a median of 7 samples. For every participant, serial HIV viral load, CD4+ T-cell count, ART history and demographic data were obtained. Genomic DNA was extracted from unsorted PBMC with a Qiagen kit on a QIAcube, processed in batches of 12 samples. Sequencing of the TRB variable region was done with the immunoSEQ hsTCRB v3.0 assay at survey level resolution. A depth of 40,000-50,000 T-cell genomes per sample was targeted for TRB sequencing. TRB libraries were pooled and sequenced on an Illumina MiSeq using a v3 150-cycle kit. The published analysis was carried out like this. Repertoire analysis was run in R within a reproducible Nextflow workflow that covered QC, data transformation and analysis. Custom analyses were implemented in LymphoSeq2, an R package for AIRR-Seq data exploration. A handful of samples that produced fewer than 5000 total TRB sequences were removed, so 188 HIV repertoires were analyzed. Among the 180 to 200 retained HIV repertoires, some 60 were collected before ART initiation and 120 to 140 were collected after ART initiation. Repertoires were downsampled to 5000 TRB nucleotide sequences, and summary statistics were averaged over 100 downsampling iterations. The analysis kept only TRB sequences whose CDR3 regions were at least seven amino acids long. Diversity was assessed using a clonality score derived from Shannon entropy and using the Gini coefficient. In the repertoire networks, any two of the top 5000 CDR3 amino acid sequences were linked whenever the two sequences differed by an edit distance of one. For TRB CDR3 amino acid sequences, antigen specificity groups and MHC restriction were predicted with GLIPH2. Known CMV, EBV, HIV or tissue antigen associations were flagged by matching CDR3 amino acid sequences against VDJdb and McPAS-TCR. Pre-ART, post-ART and control groups were compared with Wilcoxon signed-rank tests and Holm-Bonferroni correction. The table comes from immuneACCESS by way of TCRdb, which keeps in-frame sequences with V and J called. Part of the clones is missing from these tables; in studies checked, under half for an unresolved V gene and the rest for unknown reasons. V and J calls and clone size are copied from that table; D and trimming were computed from the DNA. Within this sample are some 13,000 clones, with about 77% of them counted one time only. Clones ranked in the top ten supply roughly an eighth of the sample.

The sequence was obtained from a woman aged 18-29 years with HIV. The specimen comprised unsorted PBMCs, sampled 1.3 years after starting antiretroviral therapy.

The base sequence is TGTGCCAGCAGCCAAGATCCCTCTGGTAGGAATCAGCCCCAGCATTTT. Translated, this is CASSQDPSGRNQPQHF. The sequence joins TRBV4-2 to TRBJ1-5; the D gene cannot be resolved reliably. CDR1 LGHNA and CDR2 YNFKEQ were looked up in the germline V gene. The CDR3 numbers 16 residues from cysteine through phenylalanine. Solely the CDR3 DNA is kept, with 48 bases framed from the first base. The V end loses 0 bases and the J end loses 4 bases, and a stretch of 13 bases separates them.